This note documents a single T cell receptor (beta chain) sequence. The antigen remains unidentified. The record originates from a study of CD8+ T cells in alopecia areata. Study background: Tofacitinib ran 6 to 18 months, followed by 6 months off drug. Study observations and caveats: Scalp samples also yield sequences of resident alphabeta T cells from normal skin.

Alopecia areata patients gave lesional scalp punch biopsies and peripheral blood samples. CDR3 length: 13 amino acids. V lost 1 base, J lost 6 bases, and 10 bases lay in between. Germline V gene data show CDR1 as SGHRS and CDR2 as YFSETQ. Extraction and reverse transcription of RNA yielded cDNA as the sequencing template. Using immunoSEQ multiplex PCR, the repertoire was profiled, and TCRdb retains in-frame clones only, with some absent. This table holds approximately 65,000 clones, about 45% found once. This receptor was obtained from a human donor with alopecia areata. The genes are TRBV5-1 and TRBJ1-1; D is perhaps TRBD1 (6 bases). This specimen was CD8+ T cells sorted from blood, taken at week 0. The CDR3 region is CASSLQGLAEAFF. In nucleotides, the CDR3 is TGCGCCAGCAGCTTGCAGGGGTTGGCTGAAGCTTTCTTT. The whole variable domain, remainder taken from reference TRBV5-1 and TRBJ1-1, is KAGVTQTPRYLIKTRGQQVTLSCSPISGHRSVSWYQQTPGQGLQFLFEYFSETQRNKGNFPGRFSGRQFSNSRSEMNVSTLELGDSALYLCASSLQGLAEAFFGQGTRLTVV.